These 27 T cell receptor beta chains originate from one sample sequenced in a study of Tregs in tolerant kidney transplant recipients. Here immunoSEQ multiplex PCR was the method, and the copy in TCRdb shows in-frame clones only, minus some. The sample's table shows roughly 50,000 clones. This specimen consisted of CD4+ T cells from blood, obtained before the transplant. The source of these receptors is a human donor who received a combined kidney and bone marrow transplant.

As concerns this clone: The read terminates 3 residues before the CDR3 end, so the remaining end is supplied by the germline J gene. The chain uses TRBV19 and TRBJ1-2, with 9 bases identical to TRBD1. This CDR3 has 18 residues. The ends lost 5 bases at V and 5 bases at J; junction bases unmatched: 18. Germline loops: CDR1 LNHDA, CDR2 SQIVND (reference sequence). The CDR3 bases that were read are TGTGCCAGTAGTCCCAATTACGAGACAGGGGGAAGTTCTTATGGC. Amino acid sequence: CASSPNYETGGSSYG. The entire CDR3 reads CASSPNYETGGSSYGYTF.

On this clone itself: Coverage ceases 3 residues before the CDR3 finishes, and the germline J gene fills in the end. The rearrangement joins TRBV6-2 or TRBV6-3 to TRBJ2-1, with a possible D match to TRBD1 (6 bases). CDR3 length: 17 amino acids. Germline-derived CDR1 and CDR2 are MNHEY and SVGEGT. V was shortened by 0 bases and J by 0 bases, with 12 bases between the two germline ends. The sequenced CDR3 bases are TGTGCCAGCAGTTACTCGGGGGCTTCGACCTCCTACAATGAG. Translating it yields CASSYSGASTSYNE. The CDR3 in its entirety is CASSYSGASTSYNEQFF.

CDR3 loop: CASATGTGFTGELFF. The covered CDR3 bases are TGTGCCAGCGCAACCGGGACAGGGTTCACCGGGGAG. The rearrangement joins TRBV18 to TRBJ2-2; 9 bases line up with TRBD1. The DNA ends 3 residues before the CDR3 does, and the rest of the CDR3 is filled in from the germline J gene. Germline CDR1 and CDR2: KGHSH and LQKENI. The CDR3 loop spans 15 amino acids. V shed 8 bases and J 4 bases; nucleotides not matched to a gene: 8.

As to this clone: The read comes to an end 3 residues before the CDR3 does, leaving the germline J gene to fill in the end. This chain uses TRBV29-1 with TRBJ1-2; no definite D call. V was shortened by 4 bases and J by 4 bases, with 13 bases between the two germline ends. Per germline, CDR1 SQVTM and CDR2 ANQGSEA. CDR3 length: 13 residues. CDR3 in amino acids: CSVARPDSYGYTF. The DNA read from the CDR3 is TGCAGCGTTGCGCGCCCCGATAGCTATGGC.

The covered CDR3 bases are TGTGCCAGCAGCTCTATGGGACAGGGCTTACTTTCGAACACCGGGGAG. Residues: CASSSMGQGLLSNTGE. The full CDR3 protein reads CASSSMGQGLLSNTGELFF. This chain uses TRBV13 with TRBJ2-2; TRBD1 matches 9 bases. The sequenced fragment ends 3 residues before the CDR3 boundary, so the rest is inferred from the germline J gene. This CDR3 has 19 residues. The V segment lost 4 bases and the J segment 0 bases; nucleotides outside the gene matches: 12. CDR1 PRHDT and CDR2 FYEKMQ come from the germline V gene (reference sequence).

In the case of this clone: The read ends 3 residues early relative to the CDR3; the germline J gene fills the gap. The chain couples TRBV5-1 to TRBJ2-3; TRBD2 aligns across 7 bases. J lost 3 bases, V lost 4 bases, and 8 bases had no gene match. The CDR3 contains 15 residues. Germline values: CDR1 SGHRS, CDR2 YFSETQ. Here the CDR3 reads CASSVTSVPTDTQYF. The sequenced part of the CDR3 DNA is TGCGCCAGCAGCGTCACTAGCGTGCCTACAGATACG. Drawing the rest from reference TRBV5-1 and TRBJ2-3, the complete variable domain is KAGVTQTPRYLIKTRGQQVTLSCSPISGHRSVSWYQQTPGQGLQFLFEYFSETQRNKGNFPGRFSGRQFSNSRSEMNVSTLELGDSALYLCASSVTSVPTDTQYFGPGTRLTVL.

Turning to this clone: The read gets to within 3 residues of the CDR3 end, and the germline J gene fills in the rest. The rearrangement joins TRBV23-1 to TRBJ1-4, with D possibly matching TRBD1 (5 bases). TRBV23-1 is designated an ORF whose function remains uncertain. V lost 2 bases, J lost 6 bases, and 13 bases lay in between. The CDR3 has 15 residues. This chain's CDR3 is CASSQVRVQDEKLFF. The part of the CDR3 DNA that was read is TGCGCCAGCAGTCAAGTCAGGGTACAAGATGAAAAA.

A note on this clone: The read ends 3 residues shy of where the CDR3 ends; the end is completed using the germline J gene. This rearrangement joins TRBV19 to TRBJ2-1, with TRBD2 matching over 12 bases. Germline values: CDR1 LNHDA, CDR2 SQIVND (reference sequence). The CDR3 totals 19 residues. V shed 4 bases and J 0 bases; nucleotides not matched to a gene: 10. CDR3 DNA, as far as it was read: TGTGCCAGTAGTACCACCCTGACTAGCGGGAGAACCTCCTACAATGAG. Protein: CASSTTLTSGRTSYNE. In full, the CDR3 is CASSTTLTSGRTSYNEQFF.

The CDR3 bases that were read are TGTGCCAGCACCGAACCCAACTTCTATGGC. It yields the protein CASTEPNFYG. The whole CDR3 sequence reads CASTEPNFYGYTF. This chain connects TRBV7-9 to TRBJ1-2; D gene ambiguous. The CDR3 end is not reached by the read, which stops 3 residues before it; the germline J gene fills it in. The V end was cut by 7 bases, the J end by 4 bases, with 13 bases between. The CDR3 is 13 residues long. Per germline, CDR1 SEHNR and CDR2 FQNEAQ (reference sequence).

As for this clone: From the germline J gene comes the end of the CDR3, since the read stops 3 residues before it. The V and J genes are TRBV2 and TRBJ2-7; the match to TRBD1 covers 7 bases. This CDR3 comprises 15 residues. Germline trimming cut 1 base from V and 3 bases from J; bases unmatched to any gene: 6. The germline V gene has CDR1 SNHLY and CDR2 FYNNEI. The CDR3 loop is CASSEGDSFYYEQYF. The part of the CDR3 DNA that was read is TGTGCCAGCAGTGAAGGGGACAGCTTCTACTACGAG.

Of note for this clone: The sequence runs out 3 residues before the end of the CDR3; the remainder is reconstructed from the germline J gene. The chain uses TRBV19 and TRBJ1-1; TRBD1 matches 7 bases. CDR1 and CDR2 (germline): LNHDA, SQIVND (reference sequence). V lost 3 bases and J lost 1; bases outside the gene matches: 5. The CDR3 sequence is 15 residues long. Incomplete CDR3 DNA: TGTGCCAGTAGTATTTCGACAGGGAGGAACACTGAA. Translated, it gives CASSISTGRNTE. The whole CDR3 sequence is CASSISTGRNTEAFF.

The CDR3 is CASSLPGGGYGYTF. The CDR3 DNA, read in part, is TGTGCCAGCAGCCTCCCAGGGGGAGGCTATGGC. The rearrangement uses TRBV7-8 and TRBJ1-2; 7 nucleotides line up with TRBD1. The CDR3 is cut off 3 residues early in the read; its end comes from the germline J gene. CDR3 size: 14 residues. CDR1 and CDR2 (germline): SGHVS, FQNEAQ. V was pared by 5 bases and J by 4 bases, with 7 bases of the junction left unmatched.

In regard to this clone: The sequenced fragment ends 3 residues before the CDR3 boundary, so the rest is inferred from the germline J gene. The V gene is TRBV20-1, the J gene TRBJ2-5; 9 nucleotides agree with TRBD1. This CDR3 region has 17 residues. The junction had 12 bases not matched to a gene; V was cut back by 3 bases and J by 1 base. From germline, CDR1 is DFQATT and CDR2 SNEGSKA (reference sequence). CDR3 DNA (partial): TGCAGTGCTAGTTCTGGGTCGGGACAGGGCACCCAAGAGACC. Its protein is CSASSGSGQGTQET. The full-length CDR3 reads as CSASSGSGQGTQETQYF.

In the case of this clone: The DNA ends 3 residues before the CDR3 does, and the rest of the CDR3 is filled in from the germline J gene. The chain is built from TRBV7-7 and TRBJ2-3, with a possible D match to TRBD2 (5 bases). The CDR3 is 13 amino acids. Trimming left V 5 bases short and J 4 bases short, with 10 bases between. Germline V lookup: CDR1 SSHAT, CDR2 FNYEAQ (reference sequence). CDR3 residues: CASSTGIPDTQYF. CDR3 DNA, as far as it was read: TGTGCCAGCAGCACGGGGATTCCAGATACG.

Points on this clone: The read ends 3 residues shy of where the CDR3 ends; the end is completed using the germline J gene. The gene calls are TRBV5-1 and TRBJ2-5, with a possible D match to TRBD1 (5 bases). The CDR3 runs to 15 residues. In germline, CDR1 is SGHRS, CDR2 YFSETQ. Trimming took off 4 bases at V and 4 bases at J, with 17 bases between the two ends. The CDR3 spells CASSPVGQAGETQYF. The sequenced part of the CDR3 DNA is TGCGCCAGCAGCCCAGTAGGACAAGCCGGAGAGACC. Full variable domain (missing parts from reference TRBV5-1 and TRBJ2-5): KAGVTQTPRYLIKTRGQQVTLSCSPISGHRSVSWYQQTPGQGLQFLFEYFSETQRNKGNFPGRFSGRQFSNSRSEMNVSTLELGDSALYLCASSPVGQAGETQYFGPGTRLLVL.

On this clone itself: Read data end 3 residues before the CDR3 end; the end is taken from the germline J gene. The rearrangement links TRBV18 to TRBJ1-1; the D is unclear. The CDR3 loop spans 14 amino acids. The V end was cut by 2 bases, the J end by 4 bases, with 11 bases between. Germline V lookup: CDR1 KGHSH, CDR2 LQKENI. CDR3 protein: CASSPAGWGTEAFF. The part of the CDR3 DNA that was read is TGTGCCAGCTCACCAGCGGGATGGGGCACTGAA.

A note on this clone: The read ends 3 residues early relative to the CDR3; the germline J gene fills the gap. The V call is TRBV5-1, the J call TRBJ1-5, with TRBD1 as a possible D gene (5 bases). Trimming took off 0 bases at V and 3 bases at J, with 13 bases between the two ends. The CDR3 has 16 residues. CDR1 and CDR2 (germline): SGHRS, YFSETQ. Incomplete CDR3 DNA: TGCGCCAGCAGCTTGGAAGCCCAGGGCGACAATCAGCCC. This encodes CASSLEAQGDNQP. The full CDR3 protein reads CASSLEAQGDNQPQHF. Using reference TRBV5-1 and TRBJ1-5 for the parts outside the CDR3, the full variable domain is KAGVTQTPRYLIKTRGQQVTLSCSPISGHRSVSWYQQTPGQGLQFLFEYFSETQRNKGNFPGRFSGRQFSNSRSEMNVSTLELGDSALYLCASSLEAQGDNQPQHFGDGTRLSIL.

For this clone: The sequenced fragment ends 3 residues before the CDR3 boundary, so the rest is inferred from the germline J gene. This chain uses TRBV19 with TRBJ1-5, with D possibly matching TRBD1 (5 bases). This CDR3 is 15 amino acids long. The V gene's germline CDR1 is LNHDA and CDR2 SQIVND (reference sequence). The V end lost 7 bases, the J end lost 2 bases, and 15 bases lay between the germline ends. The CDR3 bases that were read are TGTGCCAGTACCCCGTCCGGCAGGGGCAATCAGCCC. It codes for CASTPSGRGNQP. The CDR3 in full is CASTPSGRGNQPQHF.

As regards this clone: The sequenced fragment ends 3 residues before the CDR3 boundary, so the rest is inferred from the germline J gene. The chain recombines TRBV20-1 with TRBJ1-2, with 9 bases fitting TRBD1. The CDR3 consists of 13 residues. Germline CDR1 reads DFQATT; CDR2 reads SNEGSKA (reference sequence). This CDR3 reads CSATGGDRVGYTF. Partial CDR3 DNA: TGCAGTGCTACCGGAGGGGACAGGGTCGGC.

Notes on this clone: The missing CDR3 end, 3 residues past where the read stops, is filled in from the germline J gene. V and J are TRBV2 and TRBJ1-1; 8 nucleotides line up with TRBD1. Trimming at V came to 0 bases and at J to 5 bases, leaving 5 bases not matched to a gene. The CDR3 runs to 15 residues. In germline, CDR1 is SNHLY, CDR2 FYNNEI. CDR3 sequence reads: CASSEANRGGTEAFF. CDR3 DNA (partial): TGTGCCAGCAGTGAAGCAAACAGGGGGGGGACTGAA.

As concerns this clone: Read data end 3 residues before the CDR3 end; the end is taken from the germline J gene. V usage is TRBV19 and J usage is TRBJ1-5, with TRBD1 identical over 7 bases. This CDR3 has 15 residues. V was clipped by 1 base and J by 0 bases; unmatched bases: 0. Germline V gene sequence: CDR1 LNHDA, CDR2 SQIVND (reference sequence). The sequenced part of the CDR3 DNA is TGTGCCAGTAGTATAGGACAGGGTAGCAATCAGCCC. Translation gives CASSIGQGSNQP. The whole CDR3 reads CASSIGQGSNQPQHF.

As for this clone: The read terminates 3 residues ahead of where the CDR3 ends, so the germline J gene completes it. V and J are TRBV7-2 and TRBJ2-2; D unclear. From germline, CDR1 is SGHTA and CDR2 FQGNSA. The CDR3 loop spans 13 amino acids. Deletions cut 2 bases from V and 5 bases from J, with 6 bases between. Partial CDR3 DNA: TGTGCCAGCAGCTTAACTCGGACCGGGGAG. Residues: CASSLTRTGE. The CDR3 in full is CASSLTRTGELFF.

Of note for this clone: The sequence runs out 3 residues before the end of the CDR3; the remainder is reconstructed from the germline J gene. The rearrangement uses TRBV10-1 and TRBJ2-5, with unresolved D. The CDR3 runs 13 residues. Germline V gives CDR1 WNHNN, CDR2 SYGVQD (reference sequence). Between the trimmed V and J ends, which lost 0 bases and 5 bases, there was a span of 7 bases. This CDR3 reads CASSESGRETQYF. The CDR3 bases that were read are TGCGCCAGCAGTGAGTCGGGCAGGGAGACC.

In regard to this clone: Coverage ceases 3 residues before the CDR3 finishes, and the germline J gene fills in the end. J is TRBJ1-6 and V is TRBV6-2 or TRBV6-3; a weak D match, TRBD1 (6 bases). CDR1 and CDR2 (germline): MNHEY, SVGEGT. V was pared by 6 bases and J by 9 bases, with 15 bases between. The CDR3 extends over 14 amino acids. The sequenced CDR3 bases are TGTGCCAGCAGCCAGCAGGGGATTAGTTCACCC. This codes for CASSQQGISSP. The complete CDR3 protein is CASSQQGISSPLHF.

Comment on this clone: The read is 3 residues too short to cover the CDR3 end, so that end is filled in from the germline J gene. V usage is TRBV7-7 and J usage is TRBJ2-5, with 8 bases lining up with TRBD1. The CDR3 is made up of 16 amino acids. From germline, CDR1 is SSHAT and CDR2 FNYEAQ (reference sequence). Germline trimming cut 4 bases from V and 1 base from J; bases unmatched to any gene: 8. CDR3 amino acids: CASSSSVGQAQETQYF. CDR3 DNA (partial): TGTGCCAGCAGCTCGTCGGTGGGACAGGCCCAAGAGACC.

Turning to this clone: The sequenced fragment ends 3 residues before the CDR3 boundary, so the rest is inferred from the germline J gene. The chain carries TRBV6-1 and TRBJ1-5; D perhaps matches TRBD1 (5 bases). The V gene lost 1 base and the J gene lost 1 base, with 8 bases spanning the gap. The CDR3 sequence is 15 residues long. Germline CDR1 is MNHNS and CDR2 is SASEGT. The sequenced CDR3 bases are TGTGCCAGCAGTGAAGTTGGGGCCAGCAATCAGCCC. Its translation is CASSEVGASNQP. In full, the CDR3 is CASSEVGASNQPQHF.

A remark on this clone: The read ends 3 residues shy of where the CDR3 ends; the end is completed using the germline J gene. This chain connects TRBV5-4 to TRBJ1-2; D is ambiguous. Germline values: CDR1 SGHNT, CDR2 YYREEE (reference sequence). V dropped 0 bases and J dropped 4 bases, with 7 bases sitting between them. The CDR3 contains 13 residues. The CDR3 DNA, read in part, is TGTGCCAGCAGCTTGGATAGAGCCTATGGC. Residues: CASSLDRAYG. The full CDR3 protein reads CASSLDRAYGYTF.